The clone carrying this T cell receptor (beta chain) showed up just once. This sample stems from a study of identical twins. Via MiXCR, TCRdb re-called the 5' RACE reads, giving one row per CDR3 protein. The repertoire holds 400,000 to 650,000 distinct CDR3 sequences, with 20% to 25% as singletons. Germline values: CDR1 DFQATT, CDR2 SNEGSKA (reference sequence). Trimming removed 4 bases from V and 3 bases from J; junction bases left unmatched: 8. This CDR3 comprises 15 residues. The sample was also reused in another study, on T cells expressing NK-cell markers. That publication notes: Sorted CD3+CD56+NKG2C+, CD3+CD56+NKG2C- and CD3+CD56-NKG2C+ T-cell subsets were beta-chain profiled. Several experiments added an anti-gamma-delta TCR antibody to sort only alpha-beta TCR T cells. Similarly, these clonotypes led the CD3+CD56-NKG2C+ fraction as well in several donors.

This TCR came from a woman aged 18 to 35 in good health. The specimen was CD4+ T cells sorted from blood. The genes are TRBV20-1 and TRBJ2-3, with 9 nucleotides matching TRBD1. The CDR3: CSAITGGVGTDTQYF. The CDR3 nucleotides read TGCAGTGCTATTACAGGGGGCGTAGGGACAGATACGCAGTATTTT.